One and the same sample provided the 19 T cell receptor beta chains below, sequenced in a study of T cell responses to AZD1222 COVID-19 vaccine. The table came from immunoSEQ multiplex PCR; TCRdb's copy has only in-frame clones and leaves some out. Of 80,000 to 130,000 clones in the sample, 70% to 90% were seen once. Specimen: peripheral blood, collected on day 0 of AZD1222 vaccination. These receptors all stem from an adult in good health.

This clone occurred once. The chain carries TRBV3-1 (or the pseudogene TRBV3-2) and TRBJ1-3; D perhaps matches TRBD1 (5 bases). Trimming removed 5 bases from V and 3 bases from J, with 14 bases in between. Germline CDR1 is LGHDT and CDR2 is YNNKEL (reference sequence). This CDR3 contains 15 residues. The CDR3 here is CASSSQVLGGNTIYF. The DNA of the CDR3 is TGTGCCAGCAGCTCACAGGTTCTGGGTGGAAACACCATATATTTT.

This chain links TRBV24-1 with TRBJ1-1, with TRBD1 matching over 7 bases. CDR1 and CDR2 (germline): KGHDR, SFDVKD. The CDR3 has 17 residues. V lost 4 bases, J lost 0 bases, and 10 bases stayed unmatched. CDR3 region: CATSDSHGQAMNTEAFF. The CDR3, as DNA: TGTGCCACCAGTGACTCTCACGGACAGGCGATGAACACTGAAGCTTTCTTT.

The J gene is TRBJ2-2, the V gene TRBV3-1 (or the pseudogene TRBV3-2); D unclear. The germline V gene has CDR1 LGHDT and CDR2 YNNKEL (reference sequence). V was pared by 5 bases and J by 5 bases, with 12 bases between. The CDR3 spans 14 residues. CDR3 sequence: CASSSRLGTGELFF. The CDR3 DNA sequence: TGTGCCAGCAGCAGCCGACTCGGGACCGGGGAGCTGTTTTTT.

The V and J genes are TRBV27 and TRBJ1-1; D not resolved. Trimming removed 8 bases from V and 1 base from J, with 11 bases in between. The CDR3 sequence is 13 residues long. CDR1 is MNHEY and CDR2 is SMNVEV in the germline V gene (reference sequence). In nucleotides, the CDR3 is TGTGCCAGCTCCTACGCAGGGAACACTGAAGCTTTCTTT. It is translated as CASSYAGNTEAFF.

The chain carries TRBV11-3 and TRBJ1-1, with a weak D call TRBD1 (5 bases). The CDR3 extends over 18 amino acids. Trimming left V 0 bases short and J 0 bases short, with 17 bases between. Germline-derived CDR1 and CDR2 are SGHNT and YENEEA. CDR3 sequence (DNA): TGTGCCAGCAGCTTAGATGGGGGAAGGCCCGGGGTGAACACTGAAGCTTTCTTT. Protein: CASSLDGGRPGVNTEAFF.

DNA for the CDR3: TGTGCCAGCTCACCTCCGGCATACCTTAACTATGGCTACACCTTC. This codes for CASSPPAYLNYGYTF. The chain combines TRBV18 with TRBJ1-2, with D hard to call. The CDR3 consists of 15 residues. Germline V gene lookup returns CDR1 KGHSH and CDR2 LQKENI. V lost 3 bases to trimming and J lost 1 base, with 12 bases between them.

The J gene is TRBJ1-1, the V gene TRBV6-6, with D unresolved. CDR1 is MNHNY and CDR2 is SVGAGI in the germline V gene (reference sequence). Trimming removed 8 bases at V and 10 bases at J, with 20 bases between. The CDR3 is 13 amino acids. The DNA of the CDR3 is TGTGCCAGCGACGCTGTGGGCGGGGTCAGAGCTTTCTTT. Protein sequence: CASDAVGGVRAFF.

This chain joins TRBV27 and TRBJ1-1; 9 bases are shared with TRBD1. The CDR3 runs 16 residues. The germline CDR1 and CDR2 sequences are MNHEY and SMNVEV (reference sequence). V gave up 2 bases and J gave up 1 base; unmatched junction bases: 5. The CDR3 is CASSLHPGQGNTEAFF. The CDR3 DNA follows: TGTGCCAGCAGTTTACACCCGGGACAGGGGAACACTGAAGCTTTCTTT.

J is TRBJ2-7 and V is TRBV2; 11 bases fit TRBD1. Germline V gene sequence: CDR1 SNHLY, CDR2 FYNNEI. V shed 6 bases, J shed 3 bases, and the junction held 4 bases outside the gene matches. The CDR3 is made up of 14 amino acids. CDR3 in amino acids: CASSPGQGDYEQYF. Written as DNA, the CDR3 is TGTGCCAGCAGCCCGGGACAGGGGGACTACGAGCAGTACTTC.

The chain is built from TRBV6-2 or TRBV6-3 and TRBJ2-3; 9 bases map to TRBD2. Per the germline V gene, CDR1 is MNHEY and CDR2 is SVGEGT. This CDR3 has 15 amino acids. The trim removed 6 bases at V and 0 bases at J, leaving 4 bases unmatched. The CDR3: CASSVAGASTDTQYF. CDR3 in DNA: TGTGCCAGCAGCGTAGCGGGGGCTAGCACAGATACGCAGTATTTT.

V gene TRBV5-1 combines with J gene TRBJ2-6, with D possibly matching TRBD2 (6 bases). Trimming removed 2 bases at V and 0 bases at J, with 18 bases between. The germline CDR1 and CDR2 sequences are SGHRS and YFSETQ. The length of the CDR3 is 19 residues. Written as DNA, the CDR3 is TGCGCCAGCAGCTTTACGATCGGGGGAACGATCTCTGGGGCCAACGTCCTGACTTTC. As protein: CASSFTIGGTISGANVLTF.

The rearrangement uses TRBV30 and TRBJ1-1; no firm D call. CDR1 is GTSNPN, CDR2 SVGIG, per germline (reference sequence). This CDR3 contains 12 residues. V was shortened by 1 base and J by 2 bases, with 5 bases between the two germline ends. The CDR3 here is CAWSEQNTEAFF. CDR3 nucleotide sequence: TGTGCCTGGAGTGAACAAAACACTGAAGCTTTCTTT.

This chain joins TRBV7-9 and TRBJ2-1; possibly TRBD2 for D (6 bases). Germline loops: CDR1 SEHNR, CDR2 FQNEAQ (reference sequence). Between the trimmed V and J ends, which lost 2 bases and 5 bases, there was a span of 13 bases. The CDR3 spans 15 residues. The CDR3 DNA is TGTGCCAGCAGCTTACTTGGCGGGGAACACAATGAGCAGTTCTTC. This translates into CASSLLGGEHNEQFF. The whole variable domain, remainder taken from reference TRBV7-9 and TRBJ2-1, is DTGVSQNPRHKITKRGQNVTFRCDPISEHNRLYWYRQTLGQGPEFLTYFQNEAQLEKSRLLSDRFSAERPKGSFSTLEIQRTEQGDSAMYLCASSLLGGEHNEQFFGPGTRLTVL.

The chain employs TRBV11-1 and TRBJ2-1, with unresolved D. Germline values: CDR1 SGHAT, CDR2 FQDESV (reference sequence). V lost 5 bases, J lost 7 bases, and 18 bases lay in between. The CDR3 totals 15 residues. The CDR3 DNA follows: TGTGCCAGCAGCCCCTCGACGGTCGCTGCGAATGAGCAGTTCTTC. As protein: CASSPSTVAANEQFF.

The chain links TRBV6-1 to TRBJ1-1; D gene uncertain. The V end was cut by 0 bases, the J end by 1 base, with 3 bases between. CDR3 size: 13 residues. Germline CDR1 is MNHNS and CDR2 is SASEGT. The CDR3, as DNA: TGTGCCAGCAGTGAAGCTAGGAACACTGAAGCTTTCTTT. This translates into CASSEARNTEAFF.

V is TRBV27 and J is TRBJ1-5, with D perhaps TRBD1 (6 bases). Germline V gene lookup returns CDR1 MNHEY and CDR2 SMNVEV (reference sequence). This CDR3 is built from 15 residues. V was trimmed by 5 bases and J by 4 bases, leaving 15 bases between them. CDR3 amino acids: CASSTQGGRNQPQHF. CDR3 sequence (DNA): TGTGCCAGCAGTACCCAAGGGGGGCGAAATCAGCCCCAGCATTTT.

The CDR3 reads CASSRRPDTEKGNTIYF. The CDR3 bases are TGCGCCAGCAGCCGACGACCTGACACCGAAAAAGGAAACACCATATATTTT. V and J are TRBV5-1 and TRBJ1-3, with D unresolved. The germline V and J ends were trimmed by 4 bases and 4 bases, with 21 bases remaining between them. CDR3 size: 17 residues. Germline V CDR1 and CDR2: SGHRS, YFSETQ.

The chain recombines TRBV28 with TRBJ2-1, with D perhaps TRBD1 (5 bases). The ends were cut back, 5 bases at V and 8 bases at J, with 28 bases in the middle. Germline V gene sequence: CDR1 MDHEN, CDR2 SYDVKM. This CDR3 region has 18 residues. CDR3 protein: CASSPKLSLLSLGHEQFF. The CDR3 bases are TGTGCCAGCAGTCCGAAACTCTCTCTGTTAAGTCTGGGGCATGAGCAGTTCTTC. Complete variable domain (other parts from reference TRBV28 and TRBJ2-1): DVKVTQSSRYLVKRTGEKVFLECVQDMDHENMFWYRQDPGLGLRLIYFSYDVKMKEKGDIPEGYSVSREKKERFSLILESASTNQTSMYLCASSPKLSLLSLGHEQFFGPGTRLTVL.

J is TRBJ2-3 and V is TRBV7-2, with 10 bases that match TRBD2. The CDR3 totals 16 residues. Germline V gives CDR1 SGHTA, CDR2 FQGNSA. V shed 4 bases, J shed 0 bases, and the junction held 4 bases outside the gene matches. CDR3 protein: CASSSWTSGSTDTQYF. The CDR3 DNA reads as TGTGCCAGCAGCTCCTGGACTAGCGGTAGCACAGATACGCAGTATTTT.